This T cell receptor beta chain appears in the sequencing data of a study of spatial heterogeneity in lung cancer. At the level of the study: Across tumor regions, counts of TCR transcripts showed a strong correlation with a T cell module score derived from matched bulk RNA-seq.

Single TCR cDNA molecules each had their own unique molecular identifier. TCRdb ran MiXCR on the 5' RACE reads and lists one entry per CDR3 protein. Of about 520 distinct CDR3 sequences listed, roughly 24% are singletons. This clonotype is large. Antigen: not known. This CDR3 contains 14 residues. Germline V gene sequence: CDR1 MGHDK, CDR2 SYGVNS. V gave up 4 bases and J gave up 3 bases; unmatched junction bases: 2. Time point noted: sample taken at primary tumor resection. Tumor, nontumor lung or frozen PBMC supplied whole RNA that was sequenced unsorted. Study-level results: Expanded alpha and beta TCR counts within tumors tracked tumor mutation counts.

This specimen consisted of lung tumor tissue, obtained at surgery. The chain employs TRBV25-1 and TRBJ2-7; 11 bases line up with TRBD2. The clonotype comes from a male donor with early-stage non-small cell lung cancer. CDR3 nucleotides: TGTGCCAGCAGTGCGGGACTAGCGGTCTACGAGCAGTACTTC. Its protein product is CASSAGLAVYEQYF.